The 32 T cell receptor beta chains listed next were all sequenced from one sample in a study of T cells in women clearing cervical HPV infection (dated by TCRdb to 2016 to 2018). The library was made by the immunoSEQ multiplex PCR assay. The table comes from immuneACCESS by way of TCRdb, which keeps in-frame sequences with V and J called. Part of the clones is missing from these tables; in studies checked, under half for an unresolved V gene and the rest for unknown reasons. The table for this sample lists more than 40,000 clones. The leading ten clones occupy approximately 0.98% of the sample. Input material: blood buffy coat. The receptors originated from a woman between 18 and 70 years old with a cervical HPV16 infection that either progressed to CIN3+ or cleared (not recorded which).

Of note for this clone: The sequenced fragment ends 3 residues before the CDR3 boundary, so the rest is inferred from the germline J gene. The V call is TRBV20-1, the J call TRBJ1-5, with 11 bases aligning to TRBD1. Germline CDR1 and CDR2: DFQATT and SNEGSKA (reference sequence). The CDR3 sequence is 21 residues long. The sequenced part of the CDR3 DNA is TGCAGGGCTGGGGGTCGGGACAGGGGGTTCGCTGGGGGGGCCCGCAATCAGCCC. The encoded protein is CRAGGRDRGFAGGARNQP. The entire CDR3 sequence reads CRAGGRDRGFAGGARNQPQHF.

As for this clone: The missing CDR3 end, 3 residues past where the read stops, is filled in from the germline J gene. The rearrangement joins TRBV7-8 to TRBJ1-1; tentative D call: TRBD1 (5 bases). The CDR3 has 14 amino acids. CDR1 SGHVS and CDR2 FQNEAQ come from the germline V gene. CDR3 residues: CASTIIGAGREAFF. CDR3 bases read: TGTGCCAGCACCATAATAGGGGCTGGACGGGAA.

Concerning this clone itself: A read error may produce the germline difference seen at one junction end. The read is 3 residues too short to cover the CDR3 end, so that end is filled in from the germline J gene. This sample also contains other DNA sequences that code for the same CDR3. V usage is TRBV18 and J usage is TRBJ2-3; 7 bases line up with TRBD1. From germline, CDR1 is KGHSH and CDR2 LQKENI. This CDR3 region has 14 residues. The CDR3: CASSRNDRVDTQYF. CDR3 bases read: TGTGCCAGTTCACGAAACGACAGGGTAGATACG.

Note on this clone: The read ends 3 residues before the CDR3 terminus; that terminus is restored from the germline J gene. The rearrangement links TRBV5-1 to TRBJ2-7; D perhaps matches TRBD2 (6 bases). This CDR3 region has 10 residues. Germline values: CDR1 SGHRS, CDR2 YFSETQ. V was pared by 9 bases and J by 6 bases, with 10 bases between. The sequenced part of the CDR3 DNA is TGCGCCACACTAGCTTTCGAG. Translated: CATLAFE. The complete CDR3 reads CATLAFEQYF.

Turning to this clone: The CDR3 end lies 3 residues beyond the end of the read and is filled in from the germline J gene. The rearrangement joins TRBV19 to TRBJ1-2; tentatively, D is TRBD1 (6 bases). Germline CDR1 and CDR2: LNHDA and SQIVND (reference sequence). The CDR3 covers 13 residues. CDR3 protein: CASSAQQGWGYTF. The part of the CDR3 DNA that was read is TGTGCCAGTAGTGCTCAACAGGGTTGGGGC.

As to this clone: The read ends 3 residues before the CDR3 terminus; that terminus is restored from the germline J gene. The chain links TRBV20-1 to TRBJ2-2; the match to TRBD1 covers 7 bases. CDR1 is DFQATT and CDR2 is SNEGSKA in the germline V gene (reference sequence). The CDR3 consists of 15 residues. The CDR3 reads CSASPPTGNDSPLFF. Partial CDR3 DNA: TGCAGTGCTAGCCCCCCGACAGGGAATGATTCACCG.

CDR3 DNA (partial): TGCAGCGCGGCCCGACAGGGGGCCTACAATGAG. This gives the protein CSAARQGAYNE. The entire CDR3 protein is CSAARQGAYNEQFF. The V gene is TRBV29-1, the J gene TRBJ2-1, with 9 bases lining up with TRBD1. The read terminates 3 residues before the CDR3 end, so the remaining end is supplied by the germline J gene. CDR3 length: 14 amino acids. Germline CDR1 and CDR2: SQVTM and ANQGSEA. Trimming removed 7 bases from V and 2 bases from J; junction bases left unmatched: 6.

Note on this clone: Coverage ceases 3 residues before the CDR3 finishes, and the germline J gene fills in the end. The rearrangement uses TRBV29-1 and TRBJ1-6; no clear D. The ends were cut back, 6 bases at V and 7 bases at J, with 13 bases in the middle. Germline V gene sequence: CDR1 SQVTM, CDR2 ANQGSEA. This CDR3 spans 13 amino acids. The CDR3 DNA, read in part, is TGCAGCGTCTTAACAGAGCTAAATTCACCC. It specifies CSVLTELNSP. The full CDR3 protein reads CSVLTELNSPLHF.

A note on this clone: The missing CDR3 end, 3 residues past where the read stops, is filled in from the germline J gene. The chain couples TRBV6-1 to TRBJ2-1; 9 nucleotides agree with TRBD1. There are 15 residues in the CDR3. Germline-derived CDR1 and CDR2 are MNHNS and SASEGT. V lost 6 bases to trimming and J lost 7 bases; unmatched junction nucleotides: 10. CDR3 DNA, as far as it was read: TGTGCCAGCAGGGAACACGGGGACAGGGAAAATGAG. This gives the protein CASREHGDRENE. The CDR3 as a whole reads CASREHGDRENEQFF.

Details on this clone: The CDR3 is cut off 3 residues early in the read; its end comes from the germline J gene. This rearrangement joins TRBV20-1 to TRBJ2-3; 13 bases agree with TRBD2. This CDR3 contains 14 residues. With 5 bases clipped from V and 8 bases from J, the junction kept 7 bases outside the gene matches. In germline, CDR1 is DFQATT, CDR2 SNEGSKA (reference sequence). Partial CDR3 DNA: TGCAGTGCTGGAGGGACTAGCGGGGCGGGTACG. Amino acids: CSAGGTSGAGT. In full, the CDR3 reads CSAGGTSGAGTQYF.

On this clone: Read data end 3 residues before the CDR3 end; the end is taken from the germline J gene. This rearrangement joins TRBV18 to TRBJ2-1; TRBD2 agrees at 10 bases. The CDR3 consists of 16 residues. CDR1 and CDR2 (germline): KGHSH, LQKENI. Germline trimming cut 2 bases from V and 7 bases from J; bases unmatched to any gene: 8. The covered CDR3 bases are TGTGCCAGCTCACCAAGCCTAGCGGGGGTCTTGAATGAG. It yields the protein CASSPSLAGVLNE. In full, the CDR3 is CASSPSLAGVLNEQFF. The full variable domain, its missing parts supplied by reference TRBV18 and TRBJ2-1, is NAGVMQNPRHLVRRRGQEARLRCSPMKGHSHVYWYRQLPEEGLKFMVYLQKENIIDESGMPKERFSAEFPKEGPSILRIQQVVRGDSAAYFCASSPSLAGVLNEQFFGPGTRLTVL.

Details on this clone: From the germline J gene comes the end of the CDR3, since the read stops 3 residues before it. This sequence joins TRBV20-1 and TRBJ1-2; TRBD1 matches 7 bases. The CDR3 extends over 13 amino acids. In germline, CDR1 is DFQATT, CDR2 SNEGSKA (reference sequence). J was trimmed by 4 bases and V by 4 bases; bases with no gene match: 6. The part of the CDR3 DNA that was read is TGCAGTGCTACACAGGGGCTCACCTATGGC. Translated, it gives CSATQGLTYG. From start to end, the CDR3 is CSATQGLTYGYTF.

A word on this clone: The CDR3 goes on 3 residues after the read ends, and that part is filled in from the germline J gene. This chain connects TRBV5-1 to TRBJ1-4; TRBD1 agrees at 9 bases. Germline CDR1 SGHRS, CDR2 YFSETQ. The V and J ends lost 4 bases and 7 bases, in that order; junction bases with no gene match: 8. CDR3 length: 15 residues. Incomplete CDR3 DNA: TGCGCCAGCAGCCAGGGACAGGGATTCGGTGAAAAA. It specifies CASSQGQGFGEK. The entire CDR3 sequence reads CASSQGQGFGEKLFF.

As for this clone: Sequencing ends 3 residues short of the CDR3 end; the germline J gene provides the rest. The chain employs TRBV10-3 and TRBJ1-5, with a tentative D call TRBD1 (5 bases). V lost 10 bases to trimming and J lost 0 bases, with 10 bases between them. This CDR3 region has 13 residues. CDR1 and CDR2 from the germline V gene are ENHRY and SYGVKD. CDR3: CATGGDSNQPQHF. Partial CDR3 DNA: TGTGCCACCGGGGGGGATAGCAATCAGCCC.

With respect to this clone: The CDR3 end falls 3 residues outside the read, so it is completed with the germline J gene. The rearrangement joins TRBV19 to TRBJ1-5, with D unresolved. V gave up 3 bases and J gave up 0 bases, with 9 bases separating them. The V gene's germline CDR1 is LNHDA and CDR2 SQIVND (reference sequence). The CDR3 loop spans 15 amino acids. This CDR3 is CASSIRRNSNQPQHF. The sequenced CDR3 bases are TGTGCCAGTAGTATCCGGCGGAATAGCAATCAGCCC.

In the case of this clone: The read stops 3 residues short of the end of the CDR3; the missing end is completed from the germline J gene. The chain uses TRBV2 and TRBJ2-6; D unresolved. The CDR3 extends over 14 amino acids. V was shortened by 3 bases and J by 0 bases, with 3 bases between the two germline ends. Germline-derived CDR1 and CDR2 are SNHLY and FYNNEI. CDR3 in amino acids: CASSDHSGANVLTF. The CDR3 bases that were read are TGTGCCAGCAGTGACCACTCTGGGGCCAACGTC.

As to this clone: The read ends 3 residues early relative to the CDR3; the germline J gene fills the gap. This rearrangement joins TRBV18 to TRBJ2-3; 13 bases agree with TRBD2. Germline V CDR1 and CDR2: KGHSH, LQKENI. CDR3 length: 14 residues. The V gene end was trimmed by 5 bases and the J gene end by 4 bases; junction bases not matched to a gene: 0. CDR3 sequence reads: CASSGLAGADTQYF. Partial CDR3 DNA: TGTGCCAGCTCAGGACTAGCGGGGGCAGATACG.

For this clone: The CDR3 end falls 3 residues outside the read, so it is completed with the germline J gene. V usage is TRBV12-3 or TRBV12-4 and J usage is TRBJ2-7; 11 bases match TRBD2. J lost 0 bases, V lost 5 bases, and 6 bases had no gene match. This CDR3 comprises 16 residues. The CDR3 protein is CASSPRTSGSSYEQYF. The CDR3 DNA, read in part, is TGTGCCAGCAGTCCCCGCACTAGCGGGAGCTCCTACGAG.

With respect to this clone: The read gets to within 3 residues of the CDR3 end, and the germline J gene fills in the rest. V is TRBV5-1 and J is TRBJ2-5; D perhaps matches TRBD2 (5 bases). V was pared by 4 bases and J by 3 bases, with 10 bases between. Germline V gives CDR1 SGHRS, CDR2 YFSETQ. This CDR3 region has 13 residues. Incomplete CDR3 DNA: TGCGCCAGCAGCACTGACGGGGAAGAGACC. Translating it yields CASSTDGEET. The whole CDR3 sequence reads CASSTDGEETQYF.

On this clone itself: The read is 3 residues too short to cover the CDR3 end, so that end is filled in from the germline J gene. This sequence joins TRBV19 and TRBJ1-2, with 8 bases lining up with TRBD1. The CDR3 has 15 amino acids. The ends lost 5 bases at V and 5 bases at J; junction bases unmatched: 10. The V gene's germline CDR1 is LNHDA and CDR2 SQIVND (reference sequence). The sequenced part of the CDR3 DNA is TGTGCCAGTAGTCTCGGACAGGGATTAGCGTATGGC. Translated, it gives CASSLGQGLAYG. The entire CDR3 protein reads CASSLGQGLAYGYTF.

The sequenced CDR3 bases are TGTGCCAGCAGCCAGGGACAGAAACAAGAGACG. Its translation: CASSQGQKQET. Given in full, the CDR3 is CASSQGQKQETQYF. This chain connects TRBV5-4 to TRBJ2-3; 7 bases line up with TRBD1. The read ends 3 residues shy of where the CDR3 ends; the end is completed using the germline J gene. CDR1 SGHNT and CDR2 YYREEE come from the germline V gene (reference sequence). The CDR3 consists of 14 residues.

About this clone: The read ends 3 residues early relative to the CDR3; the germline J gene fills the gap. J is TRBJ1-1 and V is TRBV20-1; tentative D call: TRBD1 (5 bases). Germline loops: CDR1 DFQATT, CDR2 SNEGSKA (reference sequence). This CDR3 contains 11 residues. V shed 1 base and J shed 7 bases, with 7 bases lying between them. CDR3 DNA, as far as it was read: TGCAGTGCTAGAGGCAGGGATGAA. This encodes CSARGRDE. The whole CDR3 protein is CSARGRDEAFF.

For this clone: Mismatch with germline at one junction end may stem from a read error. The CDR3 goes on 3 residues after the read ends, and that part is filled in from the germline J gene. The chain has TRBV7-2 and TRBJ2-3; D perhaps matches TRBD2 (6 bases). Germline V gene data show CDR1 as SGHTA and CDR2 as FQGNSA. The length of the CDR3 is 14 residues. The CDR3 loop is CASSVAASTDTQYF. CDR3 DNA (partial): TGTGCCAGCAGCGTAGCGGCTAGCACAGATACG.

With respect to this clone: The CDR3 end lies 3 residues beyond the end of the read and is filled in from the germline J gene. The J gene is TRBJ2-3, the V gene TRBV18, with D perhaps matching TRBD1 (6 bases). V lost 3 bases and J 5 bases, leaving 12 bases between the germline ends. This CDR3 spans 14 amino acids. Germline values: CDR1 KGHSH, CDR2 LQKENI. Incomplete CDR3 DNA: TGTGCCAGCTCACCTCCAGGGGCGCAAGATACG. Its protein product is CASSPPGAQDT. The whole CDR3 region reads CASSPPGAQDTQYF.

As to this clone: Read sequence stops 3 residues before the CDR3 end, and the germline J gene provides the missing end. V gene TRBV12-3 or TRBV12-4 combines with J gene TRBJ2-5; possibly TRBD1 for D (5 bases). The CDR3 has 14 residues. Trimming removed 7 bases at V and 5 bases at J, with 17 bases between. CDR3: CASTRQGNWETQYF. The CDR3 bases that were read are TGTGCCAGCACTCGTCAGGGCAATTGGGAGACC.

About this clone itself: The read ends 3 residues early relative to the CDR3; the germline J gene fills the gap. V is TRBV5-1 and J is TRBJ1-1, with 8 bases matching TRBD1. V lost 5 bases to trimming and J lost 6 bases; unmatched junction nucleotides: 6. Germline CDR1 and CDR2: SGHRS and YFSETQ. The CDR3 runs 13 residues. CDR3 loop: CASSYDRGAEAFF. The part of the CDR3 DNA that was read is TGCGCCAGCAGTTACGACAGGGGCGCTGAA. The entire variable domain, with the rest obtained from reference TRBV5-1 and TRBJ1-1, is as follows: KAGVTQTPRYLIKTRGQQVTLSCSPISGHRSVSWYQQTPGQGLQFLFEYFSETQRNKGNFPGRFSGRQFSNSRSEMNVSTLELGDSALYLCASSYDRGAEAFFGQGTRLTVV.

Concerning this clone: The CDR3 extends 3 residues past the end of the read, so its final part is completed from the germline J gene. The rearrangement joins TRBV19 to TRBJ1-2; D is unclear. Germline V gene lookup returns CDR1 LNHDA and CDR2 SQIVND (reference sequence). The CDR3 runs to 14 residues. CDR3 protein: CASTQQPSTDTYTF. The CDR3 bases that were read are TGTGCCAGTACTCAGCAGCCTAGCACAGATACC.

Of note for this clone: From the germline J gene comes the end of the CDR3, since the read stops 3 residues before it. J is TRBJ1-6 and V is TRBV30; the D is unclear. There are 12 residues in the CDR3. CDR1 and CDR2 (germline): GTSNPN, SVGIG (reference sequence). Partial CDR3 DNA: TGTGCCTGGAGTCTGGCCAGTCGGGCC. Amino acid sequence: CAWSLASRA. The full-length CDR3 reads as CAWSLASRALHF. The complete variable domain, with remaining parts taken from reference TRBV30 and TRBJ1-6, reads SQTIHQWPATLVQPVGSPLSLECTVEGTSNPNLYWYRQAAGRGLQLLFYSVGIGQISSEVPQNLSASRPQDRQFILSSKKLLLSDSGFYLCAWSLASRALHFGNGTRLTVT.

As regards this clone: The CDR3 is cut off 3 residues early in the read; its end comes from the germline J gene. V gene TRBV27 combines with J gene TRBJ2-1, with 11 bases identical to TRBD1. Trimming cost V 5 bases and J 7 bases; bases outside gene matches: 13. CDR1 is MNHEY, CDR2 SMNVEV, per germline (reference sequence). The CDR3 has 17 amino acids. The part of the CDR3 DNA that was read is TGTGCCAGCAGTCAACCCGGGACAGGGGGTTTTGGGAATGAG. This gives the protein CASSQPGTGGFGNE. Given in full, the CDR3 is CASSQPGTGGFGNEQFF.

Regarding this clone: The read comes to an end 3 residues before the CDR3 does, leaving the germline J gene to fill in the end. The rearrangement joins TRBV2 to TRBJ1-4; 9 bases match TRBD1. V lost 5 bases, J lost 5 bases, and 3 bases stayed unmatched. There are 14 residues in the CDR3. The germline V gene has CDR1 SNHLY and CDR2 FYNNEI. The DNA read from the CDR3 is TGTGCCAGCAGTCTACAGGGGGCAAATGAAAAA. It codes for CASSLQGANEK. The whole CDR3 is CASSLQGANEKLFF.

About this clone: With the read ending 3 residues before the CDR3 end, the germline J gene is used to fill in that end. The chain joins TRBV20-1 to TRBJ2-6, with D possibly TRBD2 on 5 matching bases. Trimming took off 3 bases at V and 3 bases at J, with 21 bases between the two ends. This CDR3 comprises 18 residues. The germline V gene has CDR1 DFQATT and CDR2 SNEGSKA (reference sequence). The part of the CDR3 DNA that was read is TGCAGTGCTAGGTCCCTAGCTCGGGGATTCAGTGGGGCCAACGTC. Its translation is CSARSLARGFSGANV. The full CDR3 reads CSARSLARGFSGANVLTF.

For this clone: The observed sequence ends 3 residues before the CDR3 terminus, with the missing tail filled in from the germline J gene. The rearrangement uses TRBV2 and TRBJ2-5, with TRBD2 matching 8 bases. The V gene's germline CDR1 is SNHLY and CDR2 FYNNEI. There are 16 residues in the CDR3. V was pared by 5 bases and J by 2 bases, with 10 bases of the junction left unmatched. CDR3 protein: CASSTWGSGGQETQYF. The CDR3 DNA, read in part, is TGTGCCAGCAGTACCTGGGGGAGCGGGGGTCAAGAGACC.